A selection of T cell receptor beta chains follows, all from one sample in a study of blood T cell repertoires in COVID-19. Produced via immunoSEQ multiplex PCR; TCRdb's table is partial and in-frame only. The sample comprises roughly 40,000 clones, about 79% of which are singletons, and under 30% rests with the top ten. Sequencing was carried out using peripheral blood. These receptors were taken from a human donor with acute or convalescent COVID-19. The donor label of this sample is uncertain. The CDR3 runs from the conserved cysteine through the conserved F or W. The D gene is left open where the match is weak. Size is stated for part of the rows, as once, few or many counts, or as a class when the clone is expanded.

j_call v_call clone_size d_call cdr3_nt cdr3_aa
TRBJ1-2 TRBV30 NA TRBD1 TGTGCCTGGAGTCCGGGACAGGGTGTGCGGGGCTACACCTTC CAWSPGQGVRGYTF
TRBJ1-1 TRBV2 NA NA TGTGCCAGCCGTGCGGGGGGCACTGAAGCTTTCTTT CASRAGGTEAFF
TRBJ2-1 TRBV2 NA TRBD2 TGTGCCAGCAGCTGGGGACTAGCGGGAGTGGGCAATGAGCAGTTCTTC CASSWGLAGVGNEQFF
TRBJ2-2 TRBV2 NA TRBD2 TGTGCCAGCGGGCAGGGAGGGTACACCGGGGAGCTGTTTTTT CASGQGGYTGELFF
TRBJ1-2 TRBV7-9 NA NA TGTGCCAGCAGCTTAGCGGGGGCCAGCTATGGCTACACCTTC CASSLAGASYGYTF
TRBJ2-5 TRBV7-3 NA TRBD2 TGTGCCAGCAGCTTGGGGGGGACCGAGCAAGAGACCCAGTACTTC CASSLGGTEQETQYF
TRBJ2-1 TRBV6-5 NA NA TGTGCCAGCAGTACTCTATACAATGAGCAGTTCTTC CASSTLYNEQFF
TRBJ1-2 TRBV28 NA TRBD1 TGTGCCAGCAGTCCGGCGGGACAGGAGCCCTATGGCTACACCTTC CASSPAGQEPYGYTF
TRBJ1-1 TRBV12-3/TRBV12-4 few NA TGTGCCAGCAGTTACCGTCTAGAAGCTTTCTTT CASSYRLEAFF
TRBJ1-1 TRBV28 few TRBD1 TGTGCCAGCAGTTCATACAGGGGGATGAACACTGAAGCTTTCTTT CASSSYRGMNTEAFF
TRBJ2-2 TRBV2 NA NA TGTGCCAGCACAGAGGGAACACGCGAGGACACCGGGGAGCTGTTTTTT CASTEGTREDTGELFF
TRBJ2-3 TRBV20-1 NA TRBD2 TGCAGTGCTAGTCCGGGACTAGTAGGTAGTACGCAGTATTTT CSASPGLVGSTQYF
TRBJ1-5 TRBV7-2 NA NA TGTGCCAGCAGTCCAACAGGGTACAATCAGCCCCAGCATTTT CASSPTGYNQPQHF
TRBJ1-6 TRBV9 NA NA TGTGCCAGCAGCGTAGGCGGGGGGAGATCACCCCTCCACTTT CASSVGGGRSPLHF
TRBJ2-5 TRBV2 NA TRBD1 TGTGCCAGCAGTTTTGGGGGACAGGGGGAGGGAGAGACCCAGTACTTC CASSFGGQGEGETQYF
TRBJ2-3 TRBV27 NA TRBD1 TGTGCCAGCAGGCCCCGACAGGGTGGGGGAACAGATACGCAGTATTTT CASRPRQGGGTDTQYF
TRBJ2-5 TRBV24-1 NA TRBD2 TGTGCCACCAGTGCAACCACTAGCGGGAGAAAGGAGACCCAGTACTTC CATSATTSGRKETQYF
TRBJ1-6 TRBV5-4 NA NA TGTGCCAGCAGCACGGGGACTGCCCTCTCCTATAATTCACCCCTCCACTTT CASSTGTALSYNSPLHF
TRBJ2-5 TRBV19 once NA TGTGCCAGTAGTTTCGCCGGGAGCGACACCCAGTACTTC CASSFAGSDTQYF
TRBJ1-1 TRBV6-5 NA NA TGTGCCAGCTGGCTGGTGAACACTGAAGCTTTCTTT CASWLVNTEAFF
TRBJ2-5 TRBV5-1 NA NA TGCGCCAGCAGCTTGGCAGGGACTCCCCTCCAAGAGACCCAGTACTTC CASSLAGTPLQETQYF
TRBJ2-2 TRBV19 NA TRBD2 TGTGCCAGTAGTAATCCCGGGACTAGCAGGGGGGAGCTGTTTTTT CASSNPGTSRGELFF
TRBJ2-7 TRBV6-5 NA NA TGTGCCAGCAGCGCCTCAGGATTTGGGCCTACTCTGCAGTACTTC CASSASGFGPTLQYF
TRBJ2-1 TRBV5-1 NA TRBD2 TGCGCCAGCAGCTTGGATAGCGGGAACAATGAGCAGTTCTTC CASSLDSGNNEQFF
TRBJ2-7 TRBV19 NA NA TGTGCCAGTAGCTCCCGTTACGAGCAGTACTTC CASSSRYEQYF
TRBJ1-1 TRBV18 NA TRBD1 TGTGCCAGCTCACCTAACGACATGACAGGGTGGAACACTGAAGCTTTCTTT CASSPNDMTGWNTEAFF
TRBJ2-3 TRBV28 NA NA TGTGCCAGCAGTCCGCCAGGGGCCTCCCTAGACACAGATACGCAGTATTTT CASSPPGASLDTDTQYF
TRBJ2-3 TRBV5-1 NA TRBD2 TGCGCCAGCAGCTTGGGGCTAGCGGGAGGGCGCACAGATACGCAGTATTTT CASSLGLAGGRTDTQYF
TRBJ1-1 TRBV2 NA NA TGTGCCACTAACCGGGGTCTTGAAGCTTTCTTT CATNRGLEAFF
TRBJ2-5 TRBV7-9 once NA TGTGCCAGCAGCGATGGGTTGGGGGGGACCCAGTACTTC CASSDGLGGTQYF
TRBJ2-6 TRBV5-1 NA NA TGCGCCAGCAGCTTGGCGTCTGGGGCCAACGTCCTGACTTTC CASSLASGANVLTF
TRBJ2-1 TRBV9 NA NA TGTGCCAGCAGCGCTAGAGGGGGGGCCTACAATGAGCAGTTCTTC CASSARGGAYNEQFF
TRBJ1-5 TRBV18 NA TRBD1 TGTGCCAGCTCGCGCTACAGGGGAGGCAATCAGCCCCAGCATTTT CASSRYRGGNQPQHF
TRBJ1-1 TRBV10-3 NA TRBD1 TGTGCCATCAGTGACCATGACAGGGGTCTGGCTGAAGCTTTCTTT CAISDHDRGLAEAFF
TRBJ2-5 TRBV28 once NA TGTGCCAGCAGTTCTTACTCCACACGCGGGACGGCGGAAGAGACCCAGTACTTC CASSSYSTRGTAEETQYF